Each of the 21 T cell receptor beta chains below was sequenced from the same sample in a study of blood T cell repertoires in COVID-19. Clones were sequenced by immunoSEQ multiplex PCR, and TCRdb holds only the in-frame ones, with some missing. The top ten hold around 0.8% of the sample, which has over 200,000 clones, 88% seen once. Sequenced sample: peripheral blood. Every receptor here comes from a woman under 40 with acute or convalescent COVID-19.

The V and J genes are TRBV5-6 and TRBJ2-7; 11 bases are a match to TRBD1. Per germline, CDR1 SGHDT and CDR2 YYEEEE. With V trimmed by 5 bases and J by 2 bases, 6 bases remained unmatched. The CDR3 loop spans 15 amino acids. CDR3 sequence: CASRISGQGAYEQYF. The CDR3 DNA is TGTGCCAGCAGAATTTCGGGACAGGGGGCCTACGAGCAGTACTTC.

This chain links TRBV3-1 (or the pseudogene TRBV3-2) with TRBJ2-7; TRBD1 matches at 9 bases. The CDR3 runs to 17 residues. V shed 3 bases and J 2 bases; nucleotides not matched to a gene: 11. The germline V gene encodes CDR1 LGHDT and CDR2 YNNKEL (reference sequence). The CDR3 is CASSHAPPGQGTYEQYF. The CDR3 nucleotides read TGTGCCAGCAGCCACGCGCCCCCGGGACAGGGAACCTACGAGCAGTACTTC.

This clone was found many times. V is TRBV7-3 and J is TRBJ2-2; D is possibly TRBD1 (5 bases). V shed 3 bases and J shed 0 bases, with 8 bases lying between them. CDR1 and CDR2 (germline): SGHTA, FQGTGA. CDR3 length: 15 residues. DNA for the CDR3: TGTGCCAGCAGCTTGGCAGGGACGAACACCGGGGAGCTGTTTTTT. This codes for CASSLAGTNTGELFF.

The DNA of the CDR3 is TGTGCCAGTAGTGTGTCTTCCGGGAACACTGAAGCTTTCTTT. Translated, it gives CASSVSSGNTEAFF. This chain links TRBV19 with TRBJ1-1; D unresolved. V was clipped by 5 bases and J by 1 base, with 11 bases between them. Germline loops: CDR1 LNHDA, CDR2 SQIVND (reference sequence). The CDR3 sequence is 14 residues long.

The chain uses TRBV12-3 or TRBV12-4 and TRBJ1-6; 7 bases map to TRBD1. V lost 6 bases to trimming and J lost 9 bases; unmatched junction nucleotides: 5. The CDR3 extends over 13 amino acids. The DNA for the CDR3 is TGTGCCAGCAGCGGACAGGCCACTTCACCCCTCCACTTT. This translates into CASSGQATSPLHF.

This chain uses TRBV5-4 with TRBJ1-1, with TRBD1 matching 8 bases. The CDR3 sequence is 14 residues long. The junction had 6 bases not matched to a gene; V was cut back by 0 bases and J by 8 bases. Germline V lookup: CDR1 SGHNT, CDR2 YYREEE (reference sequence). In DNA, the CDR3 is TGTGCCAGCAGCTTGGGGGGACAGGAAACCGAAGCTTTCTTT. As protein: CASSLGGQETEAFF.

The rearrangement links TRBV24-1 to TRBJ1-4; 9 bases line up with TRBD1. Germline-derived CDR1 and CDR2 are KGHDR and SFDVKD. The ends lost 9 bases at V and 7 bases at J; junction bases unmatched: 14. The CDR3 sequence is 16 residues long. The CDR3 bases are TGTGCCACCCTACCTTTTGGGGGGACAGGGTGTGAAAAACTGTTTTTT. The encoded protein is CATLPFGGTGCEKLFF.

The chain combines TRBV4-3 with TRBJ2-5, with D unresolved. Germline V CDR1 and CDR2: LGHNA, YSLEER. The CDR3 consists of 13 residues. V dropped 0 bases and J dropped 4 bases, with 6 bases sitting between them. This chain's CDR3 is CASSQEARETQYF. The CDR3 nucleotides read TGCGCCAGCAGCCAAGAGGCCAGAGAGACCCAGTACTTC.

V gene TRBV5-1 combines with J gene TRBJ2-3, with 16 positions matching TRBD2. CDR3 length equals 18 residues. Trimming took 2 bases from V and 3 from J; bases not matched to a gene: 6. Looked up from germline, CDR1 is SGHRS and CDR2 is YFSETQ. The CDR3 spells CASSFGTSGRAGTDTQYF. The CDR3 DNA reads as TGCGCCAGCAGCTTCGGGACTAGCGGGAGGGCTGGTACAGATACGCAGTATTTT.

The rearrangement links TRBV21-1 to TRBJ1-2; the D segment call TRBD1 is taken from the table without a DNA check. TRBV21-1 is deemed a pseudogene. The CDR3 contains 15 residues. CDR3: CASSKGLGAGARYTF. The CDR3 DNA follows: TGTGCCAGCAGCAAAGGTCTGGGGGCAGGGGCTCGCTACACCTTC.

The V gene is TRBV5-1, the J gene TRBJ1-5; 7 bases are a match to TRBD1. The germline V gene encodes CDR1 SGHRS and CDR2 YFSETQ. After removal of 3 bases from V and 5 bases from J, the junction contained 11 bases not matched to a gene. The CDR3 length is 16 residues. The CDR3 here is CASSSLDSTGDQPQHF. The DNA for the CDR3 is TGCGCCAGCAGCTCGTTAGATTCAACAGGGGATCAGCCCCAGCATTTT.

The V call is TRBV9, the J call TRBJ1-4; perhaps TRBD1 as D (6 bases). The CDR3 is 14 residues long. V was shortened by 3 bases and J by 2 bases, with 8 bases between the two germline ends. Germline V gives CDR1 SGDLS, CDR2 YYNGEE. CDR3 coding DNA: TGTGCCAGCAGCGCCACAGGGACTAATGAAAAACTGTTTTTT. Translated: CASSATGTNEKLFF.

The V gene is TRBV6-5, the J gene TRBJ1-1; 7 positions match TRBD1. V trimming: 1 base; J trimming: 7 bases; junction bases outside the gene matches: 9. From germline, CDR1 is MNHEY and CDR2 SVGAGI. This CDR3 has 15 amino acids. The CDR3 sequence: CASSYWVQGDSEAFF. CDR3 DNA sequence: TGTGCCAGCAGTTACTGGGTCCAGGGGGACAGTGAAGCTTTCTTT.

The chain recombines TRBV30 with TRBJ1-5, with 7 bases matching TRBD1. CDR1 and CDR2 from the germline V gene are GTSNPN and SVGIG (reference sequence). V shed 0 bases, J shed 5 bases, and the junction held 7 bases outside the gene matches. The CDR3 consists of 15 residues. The CDR3 spells CAWSVPRQGHQPQHF. CDR3 DNA: TGTGCCTGGAGTGTACCCCGACAGGGCCATCAGCCCCAGCATTTT.

This clone appeared a few times. This chain joins TRBV6-2 or TRBV6-3 and TRBJ2-7; 10 bases line up with TRBD1. Germline CDR1 MNHEY, CDR2 SVGEGT. This CDR3 has 16 residues. V shed 5 bases and J 6 bases; nucleotides not matched to a gene: 13. The CDR3 DNA sequence: TGTGCCAGCAGTGCTACCTTCCGGGACAGGGGCGTCGAGCAGTACTTC. Translation: CASSATFRDRGVEQYF.

The chain combines TRBV15 with TRBJ2-6; tentatively, D is TRBD2 (5 bases). This CDR3 is 15 amino acids long. The V gene's germline CDR1 is LNHNV and CDR2 YYDKDF (reference sequence). The ends were cut back, 5 bases at V and 4 bases at J, with 12 bases in the middle. The CDR3, as DNA: TGTGCCACCAGCGGACGGGGTACCGGGGCCAACGTCCTGACTTTC. Protein: CATSGRGTGANVLTF. Full variable domain (remainder filled in from reference TRBV15 and TRBJ2-6): DAMVIQNPRYQVTQFGKPVTLSCSQTLNHNVMYWYQQKSSQAPKLLFHYYDKDFNNEADTPDNFQSRRPNTSFCFLDIRSPGLGDTAMYLCATSGRGTGANVLTFGAGSRLTVL.

The rearrangement uses TRBV28 and TRBJ1-4; 9 bases map to TRBD1. The CDR3 runs 16 residues. The junction had 10 bases not matched to a gene; V was cut back by 4 bases and J by 7 bases. CDR1 is MDHEN and CDR2 is SYDVKM in the germline V gene. For the CDR3, the DNA is TGTGCCAGCAGTTCACCAACCGGGACAGGGAGTGAAAAACTGTTTTTT. Translated: CASSSPTGTGSEKLFF.

The chain is built from TRBV4-3 and TRBJ2-7; D may be TRBD2 (5 bases). The CDR3 runs to 16 residues. From germline, CDR1 is LGHNA and CDR2 YSLEER. V was trimmed by 3 bases and J by 3 bases, leaving 18 bases between them. In nucleotides, the CDR3 is TGCGCCAGCAGCCAGGTGGCCGGAAGAGGGTTCTACGAGCAGTACTTC. It is translated as CASSQVAGRGFYEQYF.

The rearrangement links TRBV12-2 to TRBJ1-5; the table's D call, TRBD1, has no DNA check behind it. TRBV12-2 is reported as a pseudogene. The CDR3 has 13 amino acids. In nucleotides, the CDR3 is TGTGCAAGTCGATTAGGGGTCCCAGGGCCCCAGCATTTT. Protein sequence: CASRLGVPGPQHF.

The rearrangement joins TRBV15 to TRBJ2-1; 9 nucleotides agree with TRBD2. The J segment lost 7 bases and the V segment lost 3 bases, leaving 4 bases of the junction unmatched. Germline-derived CDR1 and CDR2 are LNHNV and YYDKDF (reference sequence). The CDR3 consists of 14 residues. In nucleotides, the CDR3 is TGTGCCACCAGCAGCCTTAGCGGGAGTAATGAGCAGTTCTTC. This translates into CATSSLSGSNEQFF.

The chain links TRBV28 to TRBJ1-6; perhaps TRBD1 as D (6 bases). Looked up from germline, CDR1 is MDHEN and CDR2 is SYDVKM. The CDR3 is made up of 16 amino acids. V was pared by 5 bases and J by 6 bases, with 17 bases between. CDR3 DNA: TGTGCCAGCAGTACCAAGTACAGGGACCCTAATTCACCCCTCCACTTT. This codes for CASSTKYRDPNSPLHF.